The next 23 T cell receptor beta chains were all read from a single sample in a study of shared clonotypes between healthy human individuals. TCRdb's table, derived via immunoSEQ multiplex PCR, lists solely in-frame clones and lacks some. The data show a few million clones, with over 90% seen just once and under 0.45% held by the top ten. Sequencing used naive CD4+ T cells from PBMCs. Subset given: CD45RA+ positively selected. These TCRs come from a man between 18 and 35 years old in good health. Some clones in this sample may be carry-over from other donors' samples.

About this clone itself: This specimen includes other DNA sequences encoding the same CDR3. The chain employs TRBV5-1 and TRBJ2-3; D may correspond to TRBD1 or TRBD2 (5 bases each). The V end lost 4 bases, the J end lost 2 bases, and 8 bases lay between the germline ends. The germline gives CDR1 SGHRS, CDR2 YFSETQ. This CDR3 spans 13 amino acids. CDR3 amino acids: CASSRGSTDTQYF. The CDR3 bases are TGCGCCAGCAGCCGGGGCTCCACAGATACGCAGTATTTT. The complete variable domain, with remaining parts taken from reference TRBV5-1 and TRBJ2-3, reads KAGVTQTPRYLIKTRGQQVTLSCSPISGHRSVSWYQQTPGQGLQFLFEYFSETQRNKGNFPGRFSGRQFSNSRSEMNVSTLELGDSALYLCASSRGSTDTQYFGPGTRLTVL.

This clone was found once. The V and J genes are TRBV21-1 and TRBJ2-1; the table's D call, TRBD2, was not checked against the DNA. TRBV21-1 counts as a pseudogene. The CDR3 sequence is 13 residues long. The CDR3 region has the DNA TGTGCCAGCAGCAAAGATGGTAGCCATGAGCAGTTCTTC. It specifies CASSKDGSHEQFF.

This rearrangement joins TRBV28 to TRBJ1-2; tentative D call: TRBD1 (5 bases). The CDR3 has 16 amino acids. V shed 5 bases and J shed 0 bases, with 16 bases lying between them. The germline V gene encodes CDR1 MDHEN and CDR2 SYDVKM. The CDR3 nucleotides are TGTGCCAGCAGTGGGGGGGGAAAAGTGGCTAACTATGGCTACACCTTC. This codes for CASSGGGKVANYGYTF.

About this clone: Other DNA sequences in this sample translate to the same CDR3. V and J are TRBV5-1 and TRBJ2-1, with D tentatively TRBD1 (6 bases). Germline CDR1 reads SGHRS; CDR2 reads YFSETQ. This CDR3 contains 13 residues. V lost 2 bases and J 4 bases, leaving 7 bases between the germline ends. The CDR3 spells CASSLGGYNEQFF. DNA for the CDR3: TGCGCCAGCAGCTTAGGGGGATACAATGAGCAGTTCTTC.

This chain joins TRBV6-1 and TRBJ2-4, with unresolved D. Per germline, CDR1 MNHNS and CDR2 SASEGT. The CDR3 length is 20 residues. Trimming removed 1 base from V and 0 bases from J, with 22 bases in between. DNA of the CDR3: TGTGCCAGCAGTGAAGTCCTTGAGATTCCCCGTTGGCTAGCCAAAAACATTCAGTACTTC. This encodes CASSEVLEIPRWLAKNIQYF.

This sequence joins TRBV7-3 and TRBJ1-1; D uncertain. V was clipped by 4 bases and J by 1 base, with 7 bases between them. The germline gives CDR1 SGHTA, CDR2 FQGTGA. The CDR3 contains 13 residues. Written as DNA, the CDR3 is TGTGCCAGCAGCTCAAACCCGAACACTGAAGCTTTCTTT. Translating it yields CASSSNPNTEAFF.

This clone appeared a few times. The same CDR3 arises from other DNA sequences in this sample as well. This chain's CDR3 is CASSLDRGSYEQYF. The CDR3 bases are TGCGCCAGCAGCTTGGACAGGGGCTCCTACGAGCAGTACTTC. J is TRBJ2-7 and V is TRBV5-1, with TRBD1 identical over 7 bases. The CDR3 length is 14 residues. V shed 0 bases and J 0 bases; nucleotides not matched to a gene: 0. Germline CDR1 and CDR2: SGHRS and YFSETQ. Full variable domain (outside the CDR3, taken from reference TRBV5-1 and TRBJ2-7): KAGVTQTPRYLIKTRGQQVTLSCSPISGHRSVSWYQQTPGQGLQFLFEYFSETQRNKGNFPGRFSGRQFSNSRSEMNVSTLELGDSALYLCASSLDRGSYEQYFGPGTRLTVT.

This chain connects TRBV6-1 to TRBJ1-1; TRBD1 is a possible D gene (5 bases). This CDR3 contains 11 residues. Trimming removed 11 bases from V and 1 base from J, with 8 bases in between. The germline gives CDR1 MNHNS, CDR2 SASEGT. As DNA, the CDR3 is TGTGCCGGGGGTTGGAACACTGAAGCTTTCTTT. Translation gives CAGGWNTEAFF.

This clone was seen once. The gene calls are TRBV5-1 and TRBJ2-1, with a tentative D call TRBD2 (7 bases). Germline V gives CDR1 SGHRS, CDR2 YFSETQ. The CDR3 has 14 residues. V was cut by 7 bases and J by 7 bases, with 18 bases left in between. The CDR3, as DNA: TGCGCCAGCGGGGGCGGGAGTCCCTTGAATGAGCAGTTCTTC. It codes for CASGGGSPLNEQFF. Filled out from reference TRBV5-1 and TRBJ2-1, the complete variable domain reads KAGVTQTPRYLIKTRGQQVTLSCSPISGHRSVSWYQQTPGQGLQFLFEYFSETQRNKGNFPGRFSGRQFSNSRSEMNVSTLELGDSALYLCASGGGSPLNEQFFGPGTRLTVL.

CDR3 sequence reads: CASSTTSGVQETQYF. As DNA, the CDR3 is TGTGCCAGCAGCACGACTAGCGGAGTACAAGAGACCCAGTACTTC. The chain employs TRBV28 and TRBJ2-5; 9 bases are shared with TRBD2. The CDR3 sequence is 15 residues long. Germline V gives CDR1 MDHEN, CDR2 SYDVKM. Trimming at V came to 6 bases and at J to 2 bases, leaving 7 bases not matched to a gene.

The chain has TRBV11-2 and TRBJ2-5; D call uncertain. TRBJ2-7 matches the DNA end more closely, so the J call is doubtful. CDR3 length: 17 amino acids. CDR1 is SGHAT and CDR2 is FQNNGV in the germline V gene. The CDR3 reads CASSLEGYGVVRHEQYF. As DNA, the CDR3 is TGTGCCAGCAGCTTAGAGGGGTATGGGGTAGTCCGCCACGAGCAGTACTTC.

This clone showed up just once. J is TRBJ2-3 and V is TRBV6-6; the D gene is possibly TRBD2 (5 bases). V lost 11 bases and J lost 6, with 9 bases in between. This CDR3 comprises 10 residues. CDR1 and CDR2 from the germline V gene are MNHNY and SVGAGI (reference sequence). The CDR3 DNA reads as TGTGCCGAGGGTTGGGATACGCAGTATTTT. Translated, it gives CAEGWDTQYF.

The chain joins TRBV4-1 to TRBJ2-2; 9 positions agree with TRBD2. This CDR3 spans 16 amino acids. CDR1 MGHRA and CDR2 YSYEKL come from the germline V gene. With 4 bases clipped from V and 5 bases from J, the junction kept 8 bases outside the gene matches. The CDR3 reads CASSRWTSADTGELFF. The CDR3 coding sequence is TGCGCCAGCAGCCGATGGACTAGCGCTGATACCGGGGAGCTGTTTTTT.

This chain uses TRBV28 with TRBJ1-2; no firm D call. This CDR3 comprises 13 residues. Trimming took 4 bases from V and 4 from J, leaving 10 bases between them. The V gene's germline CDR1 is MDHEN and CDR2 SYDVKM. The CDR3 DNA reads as TGTGCCAGCAGTTCGCGCAGCTTCTATGGCTACACCTTC. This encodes CASSSRSFYGYTF.

The CDR3, as DNA: TGTGCCAGCAGCGAGTACGGGGAGCTGTTTTTT. Its translation is CASSEYGELFF. This chain connects TRBV28 to TRBJ2-2, with D unclear. Germline-derived CDR1 and CDR2 are MDHEN and SYDVKM. There are 11 residues in the CDR3. V shed 6 bases and J shed 7 bases, with 6 bases lying between them.

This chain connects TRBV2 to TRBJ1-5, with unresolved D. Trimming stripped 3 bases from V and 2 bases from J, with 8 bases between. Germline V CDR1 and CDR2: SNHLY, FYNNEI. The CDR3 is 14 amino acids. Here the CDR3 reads CASSEEVRNQPQHF. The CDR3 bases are TGTGCCAGCAGTGAGGAGGTGCGCAATCAGCCCCAGCATTTT.

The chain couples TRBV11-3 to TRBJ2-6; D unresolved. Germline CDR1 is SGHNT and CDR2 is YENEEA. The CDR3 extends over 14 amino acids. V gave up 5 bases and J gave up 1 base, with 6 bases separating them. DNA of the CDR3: TGTGCCAGCAGCCTAACTTCTGGGGCCAACGTCCTGACTTTC. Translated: CASSLTSGANVLTF.

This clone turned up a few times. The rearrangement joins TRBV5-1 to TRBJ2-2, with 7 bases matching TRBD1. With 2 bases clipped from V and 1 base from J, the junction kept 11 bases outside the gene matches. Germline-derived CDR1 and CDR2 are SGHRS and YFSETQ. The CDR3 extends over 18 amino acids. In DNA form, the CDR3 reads TGCGCCAGCAGCTTAAACAGGGGACCCACCTTGAACACCGGGGAGCTGTTTTTT. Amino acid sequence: CASSLNRGPTLNTGELFF.

DNA of the CDR3: TGCGCCAGCAGCTTGCAGGGTTCGAGAAACACCATATATTTT. Translating it yields CASSLQGSRNTIYF. The chain combines TRBV5-1 with TRBJ1-3, with a weak D call TRBD1 (5 bases). In germline, CDR1 is SGHRS, CDR2 YFSETQ. Trimming removed 1 base from V and 5 bases from J, with 10 bases in between. This CDR3 contains 14 residues.

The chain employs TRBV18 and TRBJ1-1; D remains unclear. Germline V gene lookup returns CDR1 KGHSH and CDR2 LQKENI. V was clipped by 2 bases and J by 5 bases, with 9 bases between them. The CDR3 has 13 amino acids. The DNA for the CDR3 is TGTGCCAGCTCACCAAAGACGGGGACTGAAGCTTTCTTT. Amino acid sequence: CASSPKTGTEAFF.

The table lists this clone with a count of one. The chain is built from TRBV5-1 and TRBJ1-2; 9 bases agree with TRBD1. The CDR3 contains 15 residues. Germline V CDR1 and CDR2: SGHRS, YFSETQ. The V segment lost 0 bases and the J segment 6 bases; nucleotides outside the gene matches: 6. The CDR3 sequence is CASSLGQGVSDGYTF. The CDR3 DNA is TGCGCCAGCAGCTTGGGACAGGGGGTCAGTGATGGCTACACCTTC.

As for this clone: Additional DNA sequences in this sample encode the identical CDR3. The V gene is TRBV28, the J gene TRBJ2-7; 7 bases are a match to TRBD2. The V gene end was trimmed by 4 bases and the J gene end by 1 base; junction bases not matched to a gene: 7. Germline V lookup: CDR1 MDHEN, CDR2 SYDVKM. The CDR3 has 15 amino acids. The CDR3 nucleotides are TGTGCCAGCAGTTCCCCGGGGGGAGGGTCCTACGAGCAGTACTTC. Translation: CASSSPGGGSYEQYF. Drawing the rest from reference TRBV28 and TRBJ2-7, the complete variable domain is DVKVTQSSRYLVKRTGEKVFLECVQDMDHENMFWYRQDPGLGLRLIYFSYDVKMKEKGDIPEGYSVSREKKERFSLILESASTNQTSMYLCASSSPGGGSYEQYFGPGTRLTVT.

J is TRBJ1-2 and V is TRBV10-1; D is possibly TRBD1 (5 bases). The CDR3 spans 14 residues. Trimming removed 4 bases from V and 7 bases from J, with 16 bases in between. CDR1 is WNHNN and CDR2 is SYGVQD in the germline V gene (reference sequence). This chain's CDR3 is CASSATARGGGYTF. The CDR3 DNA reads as TGCGCCAGCAGTGCCACAGCTAGGGGTGGTGGCTACACCTTC.